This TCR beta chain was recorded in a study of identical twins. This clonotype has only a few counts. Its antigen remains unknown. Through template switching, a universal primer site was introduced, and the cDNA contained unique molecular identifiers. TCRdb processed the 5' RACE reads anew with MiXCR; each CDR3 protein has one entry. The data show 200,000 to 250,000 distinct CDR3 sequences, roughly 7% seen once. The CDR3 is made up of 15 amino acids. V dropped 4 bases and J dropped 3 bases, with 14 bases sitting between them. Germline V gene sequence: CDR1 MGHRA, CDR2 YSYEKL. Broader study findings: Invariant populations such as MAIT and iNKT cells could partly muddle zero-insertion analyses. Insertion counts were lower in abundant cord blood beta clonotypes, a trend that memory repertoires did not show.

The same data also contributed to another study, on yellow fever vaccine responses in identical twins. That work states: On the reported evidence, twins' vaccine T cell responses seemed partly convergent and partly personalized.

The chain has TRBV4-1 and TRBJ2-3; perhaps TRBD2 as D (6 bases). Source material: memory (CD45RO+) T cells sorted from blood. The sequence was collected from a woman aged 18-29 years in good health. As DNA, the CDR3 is TGCGCCAGCAGCCCCCGGGGGACGGGGACAGATACGCAGTATTTT. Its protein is CASSPRGTGTDTQYF.